This is a list of T cell receptor beta chains from one sample in a study of blood T cell repertoires in COVID-19. Sequenced by immunoSEQ multiplex PCR; TCRdb stores in-frame clones only, minus some. The sample has tens of thousands of clones; about 94% are singletons. The sample comprised peripheral blood. The receptors originated from a human donor with active COVID-19. The donor label of this sample is uncertain. Both conserved end residues are part of each CDR3. D genes are given only for firm matches. Some rows mark clone size as missing; the rest say once, few, many or name a class of expanded clone.

clone_size	d_call	v_call	j_call	cdr3_aa	cdr3_nt
-	-	TRBV21-1	TRBJ2-7	CASSKGGGENHEQYF	TGTGCCAGCAGCAAGGGCGGAGGGGAAAACCACGAGCAGTACTTC
-	-	TRBV18	TRBJ2-1	CASSPAIGDYNEQFF	TGTGCCAGCTCACCGGCCATAGGAGATTACAATGAGCAGTTCTTC
few	-	TRBV11-2	TRBJ1-3	CASSLGVGSAGNTIYF	TGTGCCAGCAGCTTGGGTGTCGGGAGCGCTGGAAACACCATATATTTT
once	TRBD2	TRBV28	TRBJ2-3	CASKLAGTDTQYF	TGTGCCAGCAAACTAGCGGGGACAGATACGCAGTATTTT
-	-	TRBV29-1	TRBJ1-2	CSVEGAANYGYTF	TGCAGCGTTGAAGGGGCCGCTAACTATGGCTACACCTTC
-	TRBD1	TRBV18	TRBJ2-7	CASSPADRGSYEQYF	TGTGCCAGCTCACCAGCGGACAGGGGTTCCTACGAGCAGTACTTC
few	-	TRBV11-2	TRBJ1-6	CASSLQGKGILHF	TGTGCCAGCAGTTTACAGGGAAAGGGAATCCTCCACTTT
once	-	TRBV28	TRBJ1-2	CASSLGLLGGYTF	TGTGCCAGCAGTTTAGGGCTTCTGGGTGGCTACACCTTC
-	TRBD2	TRBV7-6	TRBJ2-5	CASSLVVAGSVYQETQYF	TGTGCCAGCAGCTTAGTTGTAGCGGGGTCCGTATACCAAGAGACCCAGTACTTC
-	-	TRBV6-5	TRBJ1-2	CASSYSRQRNYGYTF	TGTGCCAGCAGTTACTCGAGGCAGAGAAATTATGGCTACACCTTC
-	-	TRBV28	TRBJ2-7	CASRGGDRNYEQYF	TGTGCCAGCAGGGGAGGGGACAGGAATTACGAGCAGTACTTC
once	-	TRBV21-1	TRBJ2-7	CASSTTGQGYEQYF	TGTGCCAGCAGCACTACCGGACAGGGGTACGAGCAGTACTTC
-	-	TRBV2	TRBJ2-3	CASSEEPGDTQYF	TGTGCCAGCAGTGAAGAACCGGGGGATACGCAGTATTTT
-	-	TRBV11-3	TRBJ2-3	CASSELRGTDTQYF	TGTGCCAGCAGTGAGCTTCGGGGCACAGATACGCAGTATTTT
-	-	TRBV6-5	TRBJ1-1	CASTGGGDTEAFF	TGTGCCAGCACAGGAGGGGGGGACACTGAAGCTTTCTTT
-	TRBD2	TRBV2	TRBJ2-5	CASRKYVSSGDQETQYF	TGTGCCAGCAGAAAATACGTTAGTAGCGGGGACCAAGAGACCCAGTACTTC